Reported below is one T cell receptor (beta chain). The target antigen is unknown. These data originate in a study of STAT5B mutations in CD4+ large granular lymphocyte leukemia. Study conclusions and caveats: 8/27 top patient clones versus 2/35 control clones were TRBV06-family.

Using immunoSEQ multiplex PCR, the repertoire was profiled, and TCRdb retains in-frame clones only, with some absent. The repertoire holds around 35,000 clones, with nearly 90% as singletons. Germline V gene lookup returns CDR1 MNHNY and CDR2 SVGAGI (reference sequence). Trimming pared 6 bases from V and 3 bases from J, leaving 12 bases between. The CDR3 spans 14 residues. The V and J genes are TRBV6-6 and TRBJ1-5; D remains ambiguous. This TCR came from a human donor in good health. The sequenced material came from CD4+ T cells from blood buffy coats. DNA of the CDR3: TGTGCCAGCAGAGGACTGCAACCCAATCAGCCCCAGCATTTT. It specifies CASRGLQPNQPQHF.